This T cell receptor (beta chain) was retrieved from a study of metastatic and nonmetastatic thyroid tumors. Study background: Repertoires of blood and of tissue (tumor or nodule) from malignant and benign thyroid patients were compared. The study, taken as a whole, reports: Benign nodules reportedly had significantly lower TCR beta diversity than malignant thyroid tumors in blood and tumor.

This clone was seen repeatedly, ten times or more. What it recognizes is unknown. V trimming: 6 bases; J trimming: 5 bases; junction bases outside the gene matches: 5. The CDR3 loop spans 13 amino acids. Germline CDR1 is MNHEY and CDR2 is SVGEGT. In the original processing: A papillary thyroid cancer distant-metastasis classifier was built from CDR3 differences across clinicopathological groups. With MiXCR, TCRdb called clones anew from the PCR reads. TCRdb, not the original authors, processed these V and J calls. The data contain around 59,000 clones, around 15% of them singletons. None of the patients had undergone any treatment ahead of thyroid surgery.

This chain uses TRBV6-2 or TRBV6-3 with TRBJ2-5, with 8 bases matching TRBD1. This sequence originates from a male donor with papillary thyroid cancer or a benign thyroid nodule (not recorded which). Some clones in this sample may be carry-over from other donors' samples. The specimen was blood. CDR3 amino acids: CASRTGQVETQYF. The CDR3 DNA sequence: TGTGCCAGCAGAACGGGACAGGTGGAGACCCAGTACTTC.